This T cell receptor (beta chain) was sequenced for a study of cytomegalovirus exposure and HLA in healthy donors. Study-wide findings and caveats: A highly shared variant cluster was judged a likely technical artifact. After further analysis at a later stage, roughly 15,000 TCR beta sequences were associated with HLA alleles at 0.05 false discovery rate.

Notes on this clone: No antigen is known for it.

PCR primers comprised 60 Vbeta and 13 Jbeta primers. Repertoires were generated with immunoSEQ multiplex PCR, while TCRdb's copy carries only in-frame clones and drops some. The table shows 95,000 to 100,000 clones, with 76% occurring only once. J gave up 8 bases and V 2 bases, and 10 bases lay outside the gene matches. The CDR3 covers 16 residues. CDR1 MRHNA and CDR2 SNTAGT come from the germline V gene. Sequenced material: PBMCs. The chain recombines TRBV6-4 with TRBJ2-1; 9 bases agree with TRBD1. The receptor's source is a man aged 40-55 years in good health and CMV-seronegative. This CDR3 reads CASSDTGTGQSDEQFF. As DNA, the CDR3 is TGTGCCAGCAGTGACACCGGGACAGGGCAGTCGGATGAGCAGTTCTTC.